This TCR beta chain was identified during a study of blood T cell repertoires in COVID-19. With 5 bases removed from V and 8 bases from J, the gap between germline ends came to 12 bases. The CDR3 extends over 12 amino acids. Produced via immunoSEQ multiplex PCR; TCRdb's table is partial and in-frame only. This sample yields roughly 200,000 clones, of which 75% to 90% are seen a single time; more than 4% belongs to the top ten. The origin of this receptor is a woman under 40 who had been exposed to COVID-19. The V call is TRBV12-3 or TRBV12-4, the J call TRBJ1-2; perhaps TRBD1 as D (6 bases). The sample taken for sequencing was PBMCs or T cells enriched from blood (not recorded which). CDR3 sequence: CASSDRNKGYTF. In DNA form, the CDR3 reads TGTGCCAGCAGTGACAGGAATAAGGGCTACACCTTC.